Given below is one T cell receptor (beta chain) in context. This sample stems from a study of blood T cell repertoires in COVID-19. As for the study in general: Spain, Italy and the United States supplied samples that represented acute and convalescent COVID-19.

In the study's own analysis: Nucleated cell counts were estimated from reference gene primer amplification. Produced via immunoSEQ multiplex PCR; TCRdb's table is partial and in-frame only. V and J calls and clone size follow that table, whereas D and trimming were derived from the DNA. Here the sample spans about 180,000 clones, roughly nine tenths being singletons. Sequencing was done on a sample of peripheral blood. The receptor's source is a man aged 65 to 85 with active or convalescent COVID-19.

The CDR3 DNA reads as TGTGCCAGTAGCGGGAGCTATGCTGAGACCCAGTACTTC. It yields the protein CASSGSYAETQYF. The gene calls are TRBV19 and TRBJ2-5; D is perhaps TRBD2 (6 bases). Germline V gene data show CDR1 as LNHDA and CDR2 as SQIVND (reference sequence). This CDR3 spans 13 amino acids. V lost 6 bases and J lost 5, with 13 bases in between.